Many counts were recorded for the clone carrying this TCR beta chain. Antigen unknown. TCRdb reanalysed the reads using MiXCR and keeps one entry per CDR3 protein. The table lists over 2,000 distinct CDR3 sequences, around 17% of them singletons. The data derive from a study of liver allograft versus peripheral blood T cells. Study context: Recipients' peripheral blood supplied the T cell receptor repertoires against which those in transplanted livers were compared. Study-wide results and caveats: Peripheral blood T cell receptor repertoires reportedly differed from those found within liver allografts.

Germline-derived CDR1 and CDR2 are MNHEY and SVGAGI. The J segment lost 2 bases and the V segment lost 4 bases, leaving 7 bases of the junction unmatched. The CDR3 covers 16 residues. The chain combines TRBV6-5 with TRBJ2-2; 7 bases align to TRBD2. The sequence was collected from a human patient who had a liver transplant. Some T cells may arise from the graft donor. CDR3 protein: CASSSSPSGNTGELFF. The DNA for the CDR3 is TGTGCCAGCAGTTCCTCACCTAGCGGAAACACCGGGGAGCTGTTTTTT.